A selection of T cell receptor beta chains follows, all from one sample in a study of blood T cell repertoires in COVID-19. TCRdb's table, derived via immunoSEQ multiplex PCR, lists solely in-frame clones and lacks some. The sample has around 220,000 clones, more than 60% seen once. Specimen: peripheral blood. These receptors came from a woman aged 40 to 50 with active or convalescent COVID-19. Both conserved end residues are part of each CDR3. Fields, in order: CDR3 protein, CDR3 DNA, J gene, CDR3 length, D gene, V gene, clone size. A D gene is named only where the DNA matches it firmly. Clone size is given for some rows only: seen once, a few or many times, or a class if the clone is expanded.

CASSFRQGAGYTEAFF | TGTGCCAGCAGCTTCCGACAGGGGGCGGGGTACACTGAAGCTTTCTTT | TRBJ1-1 | 16 | TRBD1 | TRBV6-2/TRBV6-3 | -
CASSEGANYGYTF | TGCGCCAGCAGTGAAGGGGCTAACTATGGCTACACCTTC | TRBJ1-2 | 13 | - | TRBV10-2 | -
CASTQRTEINSPLHF | TGTGCCAGCACCCAGAGGACAGAAATTAATTCACCCCTCCACTTT | TRBJ1-6 | 15 | - | TRBV6-6 | -
CASSQDPGNYGYTF | TGTGCCAGCAGCCAAGATCCCGGGAACTATGGCTACACCTTC | TRBJ1-2 | 14 | - | TRBV3-1/TRBV3-2 | once
CASSEQGGSPLHF | TGTGCCAGCAGTGAACAGGGTGGTTCACCCCTCCACTTT | TRBJ1-6 | 13 | - | TRBV6-4 | -
CASNTLGRMNEKLFF | TGTGCCAGCAATACGCTAGGCCGGATGAATGAAAAACTGTTTTTT | TRBJ1-4 | 15 | - | TRBV6-5 | -
CASSSDSGLGNIQYF | TGTGCCAGCAGCTCGGACAGTGGGTTAGGAAACATTCAGTACTTC | TRBJ2-4 | 15 | - | TRBV5-4 | -
CASSTPQGYSIYGYTF | TGTGCCAGCAGCACTCCCCAGGGGTACTCCATCTATGGCTACACCTTC | TRBJ1-2 | 16 | - | TRBV21-1 | -
CASSPPAGQGAFTNEKLFF | TGTGCCAGCAGCCCTCCCGCCGGACAGGGGGCGTTTACTAATGAAAAACTGTTTTTT | TRBJ1-4 | 19 | TRBD1 | TRBV7-9 | -
CASTSSGQALYGYTF | TGTGCCAGCACCTCATCGGGACAGGCCCTCTATGGCTACACCTTC | TRBJ1-2 | 15 | TRBD1 | TRBV28 | -
CASSLGTGATEAFF | TGTGCCAGCAGCTTGGGAACAGGGGCCACTGAAGCTTTCTTT | TRBJ1-1 | 14 | TRBD1 | TRBV7-2 | few
CASRTGGYGYTF | TGTGCCAGCAGGACGGGGGGCTATGGCTACACCTTC | TRBJ1-2 | 12 | - | TRBV28 | -
CASSVGGTQYF | TGTGCCAGCAGTGTTGGAGGTACGCAGTATTTT | TRBJ2-3 | 11 | - | TRBV2 | -
CSVDTGQGTYGYTF | TGCAGCGTTGATACGGGACAGGGGACCTATGGCTACACCTTC | TRBJ1-2 | 14 | TRBD1 | TRBV29-1 | -
CASSTTHRGGNTIYF | TGTGCCAGCAGCACTACCCACAGGGGTGGAAACACCATATATTTT | TRBJ1-3 | 15 | TRBD1 | TRBV9 | -
CASSQDMIAYEQYF | TGTGCCAGCAGCCAAGATATGATAGCCTACGAGCAGTACTTC | TRBJ2-7 | 14 | - | TRBV3-1/TRBV3-2 | -
CATTSGGAHNEQFF | TGTGCCACCACTAGCGGGGGGGCTCACAATGAGCAGTTCTTC | TRBJ2-1 | 14 | TRBD2 | TRBV27 | -
CASSLLSGLGEKLFF | TGTGCCAGCAGCTTACTCTCAGGGCTGGGTGAAAAACTGTTTTTT | TRBJ1-4 | 15 | - | TRBV7-9 | -
CASSRGAAENTQYF | TGTGCCAGCAGCCGGGGGGCGGCGGAAAATACGCAGTATTTT | TRBJ2-3 | 14 | - | TRBV7-2 | -
CASSSDRGDNEQFF | TGTGCCAGCAGCTCAGACAGGGGGGACAATGAGCAGTTCTTC | TRBJ2-1 | 14 | TRBD1 | TRBV6-5 | -
CASSAGQADNSPLHF | TGTGCCAGCAGCGCGGGACAGGCGGATAATTCACCCCTCCACTTT | TRBJ1-6 | 15 | TRBD1 | TRBV9 | -
CASSLGQADTQYF | TGCGCCAGCAGCTTGGGACAGGCAGATACGCAGTATTTT | TRBJ2-3 | 13 | - | TRBV5-1 | -
CASSSRGTGHTGELFF | TGTGCCAGCAGCTCTCGCGGGACAGGGCACACCGGGGAGCTGTTTTTT | TRBJ2-2 | 16 | TRBD1 | TRBV7-9 | once
CASSPMTGNQPQHF | TGTGCCAGCAGCCCGATGACAGGGAATCAGCCCCAGCATTTT | TRBJ1-5 | 14 | TRBD1 | TRBV7-6 | -
CASSPQTGGGYSPLHF | TGTGCCAGCAGCCCCCAGACAGGGGGTGGATATTCACCCCTCCACTTT | TRBJ1-6 | 16 | TRBD1 | TRBV7-6 | once
CASRAGQGRYEQYF | TGTGCCAGCCGGGCGGGGCAGGGACGCTACGAGCAGTACTTC | TRBJ2-7 | 14 | - | TRBV5-6 | -
CASSYARPNTEAFF | TGTGCCAGCAGTTATGCCAGGCCGAACACTGAAGCTTTCTTT | TRBJ1-1 | 14 | - | TRBV6-5 | -
CSASPGTFNYGYTF | TGCAGTGCTAGTCCCGGGACATTTAACTATGGCTACACCTTC | TRBJ1-2 | 14 | - | TRBV20-1 | -
CASRPNSGGAAEQFF | TGTGCCAGCAGGCCTAATAGCGGGGGGGCTGCTGAGCAGTTCTTC | TRBJ2-1 | 15 | TRBD2 | TRBV28 | many
CATSSGHPDSYNSPLHF | TGTGCCACCAGCAGTGGACATCCCGACTCCTATAATTCACCCCTCCACTTT | TRBJ1-6 | 17 | - | TRBV15 | -
CASSGARSTSGGETQYF | TGCGCCAGCAGCGGGGCCCGATCGACTAGCGGAGGGGAGACCCAGTACTTC | TRBJ2-5 | 17 | TRBD2 | TRBV5-1 | few
CASSYSPGLNTEAFF | TGTGCCAGCAGTTACTCGCCAGGGTTGAACACTGAAGCTTTCTTT | TRBJ1-1 | 15 | - | TRBV6-5 | once
CAWTRGLGANVLTF | TGTGCCTGGACCAGGGGGCTTGGGGCCAACGTCCTGACTTTC | TRBJ2-6 | 14 | TRBD1 | TRBV30 | -
CASSLGPGQGPSPLHF | TGTGCCAGCAGCTTGGGGCCGGGACAGGGTCCGTCACCCCTCCACTTT | TRBJ1-6 | 16 | TRBD1 | TRBV5-5 | -
CASRSGGEDGANVLTF | TGTGCCAGCAGGAGCGGGGGGGAGGATGGGGCCAACGTCCTGACTTTC | TRBJ2-6 | 16 | TRBD2 | TRBV28 | -
CASSLAGQGRSYGYTF | TGCGCCAGCAGCTTGGCCGGGCAGGGCAGGAGCTATGGCTACACCTTC | TRBJ1-2 | 16 | - | TRBV5-1 | -
CASSFTGRITGGEKLFF | TGCGCCAGCAGCTTTACCGGGAGAATTACCGGCGGGGAAAAACTGTTTTTT | TRBJ1-4 | 17 | - | TRBV5-1 | -
CSVEDLEQGVPYEQYF | TGCAGCGTTGAAGATTTAGAACAGGGGGTGCCCTACGAGCAGTACTTC | TRBJ2-7 | 16 | TRBD1 | TRBV29-1 | -
CASSPRRDSISGSEAFF | TGTGCCAGCTCACCACGCCGGGACAGTATAAGTGGGTCTGAAGCTTTCTTT | TRBJ1-1 | 17 | TRBD1 | TRBV18 | -
CASSPGHTDTGELFF | TGCGCCAGCAGTCCGGGACACACAGACACCGGGGAGCTGTTTTTT | TRBJ2-2 | 15 | - | TRBV5-1 | -
CASSALGGYTF | TGTGCCAGCAGTGCACTAGGGGGCTACACCTTC | TRBJ1-2 | 11 | - | TRBV25-1 | -
CASSGLPGTGGTEAFF | TGTGCCAGCAGTGGCCTCCCCGGGACAGGGGGCACTGAAGCTTTCTTT | TRBJ1-1 | 16 | TRBD1 | TRBV6-4 | -
CASSQDVLSGNTIYF | TGTGCCAGCAGCCAAGATGTTCTGTCTGGAAACACCATATATTTT | TRBJ1-3 | 15 | - | TRBV3-1/TRBV3-2 | -
CASSQISNTGELFF | TGTGCCAGCAGCCAAATTAGCAACACCGGGGAGCTGTTTTTT | TRBJ2-2 | 14 | - | TRBV7-3 | -
CASSPTATYGYTF | TGTGCCAGCTCACCAACAGCAACCTATGGCTACACCTTC | TRBJ1-2 | 13 | - | TRBV18 | few
CASSRLQGGNQPQHF | TGCGCCAGCAGCCGACTACAGGGGGGCAATCAGCCCCAGCATTTT | TRBJ1-5 | 15 | TRBD1 | TRBV4-1 | -
CASSQDRGRTDTQYF | TGTGCCAGCAGTCAGGACAGGGGGCGCACAGATACGCAGTATTTT | TRBJ2-3 | 15 | TRBD1 | TRBV6-5 | once
CASSSPGQRYYNSPLHF | TGTGCCAGCAGCTCCCCGGGACAGAGATACTATAATTCACCCCTCCACTTT | TRBJ1-6 | 17 | - | TRBV21-1 | -
CASSQGGTGGGGETQYF | TGTGCCAGCAGCCAAGGTGGTACGGGGGGCGGGGGAGAGACCCAGTACTTC | TRBJ2-5 | 17 | - | TRBV3-1/TRBV3-2 | -
CAWSGTRHEKLFF | TGTGCCTGGTCCGGGACTCGGCATGAAAAACTGTTTTTT | TRBJ1-4 | 13 | - | TRBV30 | -
CASSLDGRSSYNSPLHF | TGTGCCAGCAGCTTGGATGGCCGGAGCTCCTATAATTCACCCCTCCACTTT | TRBJ1-6 | 17 | - | TRBV5-4 | few
CASSLGQGHSPLHF | TGTGCCAGCAGCCTTGGACAGGGACATTCACCCCTCCACTTT | TRBJ1-6 | 14 | TRBD1 | TRBV3-1/TRBV3-2 | -
CASSPYPTGRGYTF | TGTGCCAGCAGCCCTTACCCGACAGGGCGCGGCTACACCTTC | TRBJ1-2 | 14 | TRBD1 | TRBV11-2 | -
CASSFSDRGHEKLFF | TGTGCCAGCAGCTTTTCGGACAGGGGGCATGAAAAACTGTTTTTT | TRBJ1-4 | 15 | TRBD1 | TRBV7-2 | -
CASSLAGTTEAFF | TGTGCCAGCAGCTTGGCCGGGACAACTGAAGCTTTCTTT | TRBJ1-1 | 13 | - | TRBV5-5 | -
CASSQGGGNTEAFF | TGTGCCAGCAGCCAGGGAGGGGGGAACACTGAAGCTTTCTTT | TRBJ1-1 | 14 | - | TRBV11-2 | -
CASSSFRVERSPLHF | TGTGCCAGCAGTTCATTCCGGGTCGAACGGTCACCCCTCCACTTT | TRBJ1-6 | 15 | - | TRBV27 | few